This TCR beta chain appears in the sequencing data of a study of T-cell reconstitution after alpha-beta-depleted transplantation in children (dated by TCRdb to the mid-2010s). Background for the entire study: The study quantitatively tracked T-cell immune reconstitution after TCRalphabeta/CD19-depleted allogeneic hematopoietic cell transplantation in children using TCR repertoire profiling.

To note about this clonotype: Its antigen remains unidentified. Qualities for individual bases were not recorded, and no much larger clone is one base off.

CDR1 and CDR2, looked up from the germline V gene, are SGHRS and YFSETQ. The CDR3 runs 16 residues from the cysteine to the phenylalanine. The CDR3 DNA has 48 bases and is translated from base 1. V and J are truncated by 1 base and 4 bases respectively, leaving an intervening sequence of 17 bases. The method was PCR. Data came from an Illumina HiSeq 2500. TCR library preparation used molecular barcoding, with unique molecular identifiers applied to normalize quantification of the TCRbeta repertoire. TCRdb applied fastp at Q25 and MiXCR to the public reads, then kept only in-frame beta chains. All rows with the same CDR3 protein become a single entry with the most common DNA and genes. The sample data list roughly 300,000 distinct CDR3 sequences, and 10% of these were observed just once. Approximately 2.3% of the sample is taken by the ten largest.

The sequencing here drew on PBMCs from the stem cell graft donor, taken from the stem cell graft. The TCR comes from a human donor who donated a stem cell graft to a child with acute lymphoblastic leukemia. This receptor chain uses TRBV5-1 and TRBJ1-2, with no reliable assignment of the D segment. The CDR3 loop reads CASSLYDQTDGYGYTF. The DNA reads as follows: TGCGCCAGCAGCTTGTATGATCAGACTGACGGCTATGGCTACACCTTC.